This T cell receptor (beta chain) derives from a study of human T cells and chemical hapten exposure. About the study: Read at 6 days, the patch tests placed 0.01% DPC on the upper back. Alopecia areata, totalis or universalis affected patients, mainly female.

CDR3 size: 17 residues. Germline CDR1 is MNHEY and CDR2 is SVGEGT. The trim removed 10 bases at V and 3 bases at J, leaving 8 bases unmatched. Documented time point: patch test 2, 6 weeks after DPC sensitization. Treatment specified: therapeutic diphenylcyclopropenone sensitization with weekly scalp DPC. Unfractionated whole blood was the source from which total RNA was extracted. This clonotype was counted ten times or more. In the authors' workflow: There were a median of around 100,000 TCRs per sample, with a range from roughly 20,000 to 750,000. TCRdb re-called the RACE reads through MiXCR, storing one row per CDR3 protein. The V and J calls and clone size come from TCRdb's table, not from the authors' own analysis. This table holds about 110,000 distinct CDR3 sequences, 9.2% found once.

The sequence was obtained from a woman aged 40 to 55 with alopecia areata. Some clones in this sample may be carry-over from other donors' samples. J is TRBJ2-2 and V is TRBV6-2 or TRBV6-3, with 16 bases lining up with TRBD2. The sample consisted of whole blood, taken in connection with sensitization to the hapten diphenylcyclopropenone (DPC). CDR3 DNA sequence: TGTGCCAACCCGGGACTAGCGGGGGGGTCCGACACCGGGGAGCTGTTTTTT. Translated: CANPGLAGGSDTGELFF.